The 29 T cell receptor beta chains below come from one sample, sequenced in a study of blood T cells in healthy people across ages. A second PCR of roughly 6 to 12 cycles used a sample-barcoded 5' primer and a J-beta primer mix. TCRdb re-called the 5' RACE reads through MiXCR, storing one row per CDR3 protein. The table includes fewer than 750,000 distinct CDR3 sequences, over 40% detected once. Sequencing was performed on blood. These receptors were obtained from a woman aged 80 or over in good health.

This chain connects TRBV12-3 or TRBV12-4 to TRBJ2-1, with 7 bases that match TRBD2. J gave up 9 bases and V 1 base, and 9 bases lay outside the gene matches. The CDR3 contains 15 residues. The CDR3 sequence is CASSLGLGGSAEQFF. The CDR3 bases are TGTGCCAGCAGTTTAGGATTAGGCGGGAGTGCTGAGCAGTTCTTC.

This sequence joins TRBV12-3 or TRBV12-4 and TRBJ2-2; 9 positions match TRBD2. This CDR3 has 15 residues. Trimming removed 6 bases from V and 0 bases from J; junction bases left unmatched: 2. The CDR3 DNA is TGTGCCAGCAGAGCTAGCGGGGCGAACACCGGGGAGCTGTTTTTT. It is translated as CASRASGANTGELFF.

The V gene is TRBV14, the J gene TRBJ1-2, with D perhaps TRBD1 (6 bases). CDR1 SGHDN and CDR2 FVKESK come from the germline V gene. V lost 3 bases and J lost 4, with 12 bases in between. This CDR3 contains 14 residues. In DNA form, the CDR3 reads TGTGCCAGCAGCCAGGTGACAGGAACCTATGGCTACACCTTC. Encoded protein: CASSQVTGTYGYTF.

J is TRBJ1-2 and V is TRBV12-3 or TRBV12-4, with unresolved D. This CDR3 has 14 amino acids. The germline V and J ends were trimmed by 6 bases and 2 bases, with 13 bases remaining between them. This chain's CDR3 is CASSPIVQNYGYTF. DNA of the CDR3: TGTGCCAGCAGCCCCATTGTACAAAACTATGGCTACACCTTC.

This clonotype was seen repeatedly, ten times or more. The chain is built from TRBV20-1 and TRBJ1-2; TRBD1 agrees at 9 bases. The CDR3 has 14 amino acids. The ends lost 6 bases at V and 7 bases at J; junction bases unmatched: 12. Germline-derived CDR1 and CDR2 are DFQATT and SNEGSKA (reference sequence). The CDR3 DNA reads as TGCAGTGCCAGCGCCGGGACAGGGTTCCGTGGCTACACCTTC. It translates to CSASAGTGFRGYTF.

The chain carries TRBV20-1 and TRBJ2-1, with D possibly TRBD2 on 5 matching bases. CDR3 size: 15 residues. Germline-derived CDR1 and CDR2 are DFQATT and SNEGSKA (reference sequence). V gave up 1 base and J gave up 7 bases, with 17 bases separating them. CDR3 region: CSARGGGEMRNEQFF. The CDR3 DNA reads TGCAGTGCTAGAGGTGGTGGGGAGATGAGGAATGAGCAGTTCTTC.

The chain has TRBV29-1 and TRBJ2-5; D unresolved. Germline V gives CDR1 SQVTM, CDR2 ANQGSEA. V was shortened by 1 base and J by 1 base, with 1 base between the two germline ends. The CDR3 runs to 11 residues. The DNA of the CDR3 is TGCAGCGTTGAAGTCCAAGAGACCCAGTACTTC. It encodes CSVEVQETQYF.

This clonotype was observed many times. This chain uses TRBV29-1 with TRBJ1-1, with no clear D. The CDR3 extends over 13 amino acids. Germline assignment: CDR1 SQVTM and CDR2 ANQGSEA. V lost 6 bases to trimming and J lost 0 bases, with 11 bases between them. The CDR3 nucleotides are TGCAGCGTCGGACGGAAGATGAACACTGAAGCTTTCTTT. Residues: CSVGRKMNTEAFF. The entire variable domain, with the rest obtained from reference TRBV29-1 and TRBJ1-1, is as follows: SAVISQKPSRDICQRGTSLTIQCQVDSQVTMMFWYRQQPGQSLTLIATANQGSEATYESGFVIDKFPISRPNLTFSTLTVSNMSPEDSSIYLCSVGRKMNTEAFFGQGTRLTVV.

About this clonotype: Compared with germline, one end of the junction differs, possibly owing to a read error. J is TRBJ1-2 and V is TRBV18; D is perhaps TRBD1 (5 bases). Germline CDR1 is KGHSH and CDR2 is LQKENI. The CDR3 totals 13 residues. This CDR3 is CASAPGQGGGYTF. The CDR3 DNA follows: TGTGCCAGCGCACCAGGGCAGGGAGGCGGCTACACCTTC.

The rearrangement links TRBV16 to TRBJ2-7; D unresolved. Trimming removed 4 bases from V and 4 bases from J, with 8 bases in between. Germline CDR1 and CDR2: KGHSY and FQNENV. The CDR3 has 12 amino acids. The CDR3, as DNA: TGTGCCAGCAGCCCTACGGATTACGAGCAGTACTTC. Its protein is CASSPTDYEQYF.

The chain carries TRBV3-1 and TRBJ1-4; no reliable D call. CDR1 LGHDT and CDR2 YNNKEL come from the germline V gene (reference sequence). The CDR3 spans 14 residues. V lost 3 bases, J lost 7 bases, and 12 bases lay in between. The CDR3 coding sequence is TGTGCCAGCAGCCAGGGCCCCAGAGGTGAAAAACTGTTTTTT. The encoded protein is CASSQGPRGEKLFF.

This clonotype showed up just a few times. The J gene is TRBJ2-6, the V gene TRBV5-1; 10 positions match TRBD2. J lost 15 bases, V lost 2 bases, and 8 bases had no gene match. The CDR3 consists of 14 residues. Germline CDR1 is SGHRS and CDR2 is YFSETQ. The CDR3 nucleotides read TGCGCCAGCAGCTTCTGGACTAGCGGTTCGGACCTGACTTTC. This sequence encodes CASSFWTSGSDLTF.

This clonotype was detected once. The V gene is TRBV24-1, the J gene TRBJ2-1; TRBD2 aligns across 10 bases. Unmatched junction bases numbered 19, after V lost 5 bases and J lost 1 base. The CDR3 contains 21 residues. The V gene's germline CDR1 is KGHDR and CDR2 SFDVKD. CDR3 protein: CATSGPKASGRRMGSYNEQFF. The DNA of the CDR3 is TGTGCCACCAGTGGCCCAAAGGCTAGCGGGAGAAGAATGGGATCCTACAATGAGCAGTTCTTC.

This clonotype was observed many times. This chain connects TRBV9 to TRBJ2-1; TRBD2 might be the D (6 bases). Germline V lookup: CDR1 SGDLS, CDR2 YYNGEE. V was trimmed by 0 bases and J by 7 bases, leaving 14 bases between them. CDR3 length equals 15 residues. This chain's CDR3 is CASSVVAGSGNEQFF. The CDR3 nucleotides are TGTGCCAGCAGCGTAGTCGCAGGAAGCGGGAATGAGCAGTTCTTC.

This clonotype was counted only a few times. The chain uses TRBV20-1 and TRBJ1-6; maybe TRBD1 (6 bases). Trimming stripped 5 bases from V and 9 bases from J, with 17 bases between. CDR3 length: 14 residues. Germline V gene data show CDR1 as DFQATT and CDR2 as SNEGSKA (reference sequence). Written as DNA, the CDR3 is TGCAGTGCTCAGCTTTCCGGGACAACTTCACCCCTCCACTTT. Residues: CSAQLSGTTSPLHF.

As regards this clonotype: A much larger clone sits a single nucleotide away, making a read error possible. The rearrangement uses TRBV12-3 or TRBV12-4 and TRBJ1-2; unclear D gene. CDR3 size: 13 residues. V was trimmed by 6 bases and J by 3 bases, leaving 11 bases between them. This chain's CDR3 is CASSMDFDYGYTF. CDR3 in DNA: TGTGCCAGCAGCATGGACTTTGACTATGGCTACACCTTC.

The chain joins TRBV7-3 to TRBJ2-2; D remains ambiguous. The CDR3 is made up of 14 amino acids. Trimming shortened V by 5 bases and J by 4 bases, and 11 bases separated the two germline ends. Germline V gene data show CDR1 as SGHTA and CDR2 as FQGTGA. The CDR3 loop reads CASSVLAGTGELFF. As DNA, the CDR3 is TGTGCCAGCAGCGTATTGGCTGGCACCGGGGAGCTGTTTTTT.

About this clonotype: A much larger clonotype is one base distant, so this may be a read error. This chain uses TRBV20-1 with TRBJ2-5; no reliable D call. The germline gives CDR1 DFQATT, CDR2 SNEGSKA (reference sequence). The CDR3 length is 12 residues. The V and J ends lost 6 bases and 5 bases respectively, with 13 bases between them. CDR3 sequence: CSAGNVRETQYF. The CDR3 DNA follows: TGCAGTGCAGGCAATGTCCGGGAGACCCAGTACTTC.

Many counts were recorded for this clonotype. V and J are TRBV20-1 and TRBJ2-7; D remains unclear. V lost 3 bases and J lost 2, with 11 bases in between. Germline CDR1 and CDR2: DFQATT and SNEGSKA (reference sequence). This CDR3 has 13 residues. CDR3 protein: CSARMGLTYEQYF. CDR3 in DNA: TGCAGTGCTAGGATGGGCCTCACCTACGAGCAGTACTTC.

The chain links TRBV6-5 to TRBJ1-2; 7 bases align to TRBD1. Per germline, CDR1 MNHEY and CDR2 SVGAGI. The junction had 10 bases not matched to a gene; V was cut back by 6 bases and J by 6 bases. This CDR3 has 14 residues. CDR3: CASRPQGEGDGYTF. CDR3 DNA sequence: TGTGCCAGCAGGCCCCAGGGGGAAGGAGATGGCTACACCTTC.

This clonotype was recorded a few times. The rearrangement links TRBV7-9 to TRBJ1-1, with unresolved D. The ends were cut back, 2 bases at V and 2 bases at J, with 12 bases in the middle. The CDR3 sequence is 15 residues long. Germline V gene sequence: CDR1 SEHNR, CDR2 FQNEAQ (reference sequence). CDR3 in amino acids: CASSLIFLINTEAFF. CDR3 nucleotides: TGTGCCAGCAGCTTAATTTTCTTAATTAACACTGAAGCTTTCTTT.

This clonotype was found a few times. The chain recombines TRBV6-1 with TRBJ2-3; 8 nucleotides match TRBD2. CDR3 length: 16 residues. Per the germline V gene, CDR1 is MNHNS and CDR2 is SASEGT. V shed 7 bases and J 0 bases; nucleotides not matched to a gene: 9. The CDR3 loop reads CASTRGAYVSTDTQYF. Written as DNA, the CDR3 is TGTGCCAGCACGCGGGGGGCCTATGTTAGCACAGATACGCAGTATTTT.

On this clonotype: This clone may be a read error of a much larger clone one base away. The chain is built from TRBV7-3 and TRBJ2-1; D is uncertain. This CDR3 is 14 amino acids long. Germline CDR1 SGHTA, CDR2 FQGTGA. CDR3 DNA: TGTGTCAGCAGCTTAGGTCGGACGTACAATGAGCAGTTCTTC. It is translated as CVSSLGRTYNEQFF. The full variable domain, completed using reference TRBV7-3 and TRBJ2-1, is GAGVSQTPSNKVTEKGKYVELRCDPISGHTALYWYRQSLGQGPEFLIYFQGTGAADDSGLPNDRFFAVRPEGSVSTLKIQRTERGDSAVYLCVSSLGRTYNEQFFGPGTRLTVL.

The rearrangement links TRBV14 to TRBJ2-1, with 7 bases identical to TRBD2. The CDR3 spans 19 residues. Germline-derived CDR1 and CDR2 are SGHDN and FVKESK. J was trimmed by 1 base and V by 0 bases; bases with no gene match: 12. The CDR3 here is CASSQDGTTKANSYNEQFF. DNA of the CDR3: TGTGCCAGCAGCCAAGACGGGACTACCAAAGCTAATTCCTACAATGAGCAGTTCTTC.

This clonotype was recorded a few times. Germline is not matched at one junction end, which may reflect a read error. The chain employs TRBV5-1 and TRBJ2-5, with 7 bases identical to TRBD2. Per germline, CDR1 SGHRS and CDR2 YFSETQ. CDR3 length equals 14 residues. CDR3 residues: CASSGAGFEETRYF. In DNA form, the CDR3 reads TGCGCCAGCAGCGGAGCGGGGTTCGAAGAGACCCGGTACTTC. Variable domain in full (rest from reference TRBV5-1 and TRBJ2-5): KAGVTQTPRYLIKTRGQQVTLSCSPISGHRSVSWYQQTPGQGLQFLFEYFSETQRNKGNFPGRFSGRQFSNSRSEMNVSTLELGDSALYLCASSGAGFEETRYFGPGTRLLVL.

This clonotype has only one observation. As DNA, the CDR3 is TGCAGTGCTAGAGATAATCCGTGGACCGGGGAGCTGTTTTTT. Protein: CSARDNPWTGELFF. The chain recombines TRBV20-1 with TRBJ2-2; D unclear. V lost 0 bases, J lost 5 bases, and 10 bases lay in between. CDR1 is DFQATT, CDR2 SNEGSKA, per germline (reference sequence). This CDR3 is built from 14 residues.

Many counts were recorded for this clonotype. The chain links TRBV28 to TRBJ2-5; the D is unclear. The CDR3 length is 11 residues. Germline lookup yields CDR1 MDHEN and CDR2 SYDVKM. V lost 5 bases to trimming and J lost 4 bases, with 5 bases between them. The CDR3 region has the DNA TGTGCCAGCAGTACGGCAGAGACCCAGTACTTC. This encodes CASSTAETQYF.

The CDR3 sequence is CASSQEGVPGGASGELFF. DNA for the CDR3: TGCGCCAGCAGCCAAGAAGGGGTCCCAGGGGGCGCTTCCGGGGAGCTGTTTTTT. The rearrangement links TRBV4-1 to TRBJ2-2, with TRBD1 matching 8 bases. The germline V gene has CDR1 MGHRA and CDR2 YSYEKL. The V segment lost 0 bases and the J segment 6 bases; nucleotides outside the gene matches: 12. CDR3 size: 18 residues.

Points on this clonotype: A much bigger clone sits one base away, suggesting this may be a read error. This chain connects TRBV5-1 to TRBJ2-1; D remains unclear. The better agreement between TRBJ2-7 and the DNA end casts doubt on the J call. Germline assignment: CDR1 SGHRS and CDR2 YFSETQ. The CDR3 loop spans 15 amino acids. CDR3 loop: CASSLVVVSYNEQYF. Here the CDR3 DNA reads TGCGCCAGCAGCTTGGTAGTCGTATCCTACAATGAGCAGTACTTC.